This TCR beta chain was captured in a study of identical twins. Everyone who gave samples was a healthy Caucasian. This clonotype was seen many times. Using its own MiXCR run on the 5' RACE reads, TCRdb lists one record per CDR3 protein. In the table there are some 660,000 distinct CDR3 sequences, more than 6.5% of which are singletons. These same records also appear under a second study, on yellow fever vaccine responses in identical twins.

This TCR came from a young woman in good health. Specimen: PBMCs.

CDR3 sequence (DNA): TGTGCCAGCAGCGAGGACAGGTTTGGGGAGACCCAGTACTTC. Translating gives CASSEDRFGETQYF. The chain joins TRBV2 to TRBJ2-5; the match to TRBD1 covers 7 bases. V trimming: 6 bases; J trimming: 5 bases; junction bases outside the gene matches: 9. The germline V gene encodes CDR1 SNHLY and CDR2 FYNNEI. The length of the CDR3 is 14 residues.